The entry below describes one TCR beta chain. Antigen unknown. Germline CDR1 SGHVS, CDR2 FQNEAQ. This CDR3 region has 14 residues. V dropped 5 bases and J dropped 3 bases, with 13 bases sitting between them. Assay: immunoSEQ multiplex PCR; the TCRdb copy retains only in-frame clones and omits some. The table has tens of thousands of clones, around 87% seen once. The sample belongs to a study of a mutant IDH1 vaccine in newly diagnosed glioma. The time point denotes: week 35, safety follow-up. Each dose of the vaccine consisted of 300 ug of mutant IDH1 20-mer peptide, with topical imiquimod. In every donor, the tumor was a new WHO grade 3 or 4 IDH1-mutant, ATRX-lost astrocytoma.

The sequencing used PBMCs, collected from a glioma patient whose treatment included an IDH1 peptide vaccine. The receptor was derived from a man in his forties or fifties with glioma. The V and J genes are TRBV7-8 and TRBJ1-1; D call uncertain. Here the CDR3 DNA reads TGTGCCAGCAGCCCGGACTGGCCGCACACTGAAGCTTTCTTT. Translated: CASSPDWPHTEAFF.